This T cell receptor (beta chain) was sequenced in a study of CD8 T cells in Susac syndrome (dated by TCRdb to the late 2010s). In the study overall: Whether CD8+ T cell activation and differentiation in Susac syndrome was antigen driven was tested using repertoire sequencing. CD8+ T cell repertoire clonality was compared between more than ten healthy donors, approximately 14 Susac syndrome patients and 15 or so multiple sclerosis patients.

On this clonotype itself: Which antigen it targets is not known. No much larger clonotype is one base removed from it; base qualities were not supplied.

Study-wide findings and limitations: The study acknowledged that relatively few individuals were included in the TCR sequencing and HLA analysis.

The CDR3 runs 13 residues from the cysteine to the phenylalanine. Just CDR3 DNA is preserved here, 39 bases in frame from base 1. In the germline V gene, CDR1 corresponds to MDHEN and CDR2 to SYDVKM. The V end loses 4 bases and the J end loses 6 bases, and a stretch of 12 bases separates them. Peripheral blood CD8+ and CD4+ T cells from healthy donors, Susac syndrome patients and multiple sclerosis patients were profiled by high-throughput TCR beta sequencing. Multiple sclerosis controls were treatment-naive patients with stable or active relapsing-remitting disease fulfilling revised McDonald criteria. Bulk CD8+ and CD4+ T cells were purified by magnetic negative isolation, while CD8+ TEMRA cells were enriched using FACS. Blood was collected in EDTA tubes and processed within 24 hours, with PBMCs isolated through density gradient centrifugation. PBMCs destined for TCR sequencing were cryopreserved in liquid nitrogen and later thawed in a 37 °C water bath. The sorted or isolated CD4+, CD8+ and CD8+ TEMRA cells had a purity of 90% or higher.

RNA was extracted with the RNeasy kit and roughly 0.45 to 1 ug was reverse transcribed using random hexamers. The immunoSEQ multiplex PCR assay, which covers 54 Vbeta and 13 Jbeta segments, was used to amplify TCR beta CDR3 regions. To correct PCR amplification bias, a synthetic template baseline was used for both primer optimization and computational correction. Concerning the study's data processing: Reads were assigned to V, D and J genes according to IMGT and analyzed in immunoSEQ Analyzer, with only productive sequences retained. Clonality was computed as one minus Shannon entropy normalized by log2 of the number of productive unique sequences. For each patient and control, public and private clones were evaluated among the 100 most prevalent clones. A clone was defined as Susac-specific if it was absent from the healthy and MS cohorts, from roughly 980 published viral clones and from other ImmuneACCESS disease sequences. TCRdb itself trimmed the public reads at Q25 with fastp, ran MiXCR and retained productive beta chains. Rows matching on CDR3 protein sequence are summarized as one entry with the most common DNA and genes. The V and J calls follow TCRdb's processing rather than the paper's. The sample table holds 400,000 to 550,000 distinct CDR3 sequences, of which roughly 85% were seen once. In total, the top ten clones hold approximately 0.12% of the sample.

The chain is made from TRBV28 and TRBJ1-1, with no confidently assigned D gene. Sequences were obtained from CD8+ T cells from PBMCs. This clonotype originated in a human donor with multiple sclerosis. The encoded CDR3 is CASSWEGPAEAFF. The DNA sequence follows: TGTGCCAGCAGTTGGGAGGGTCCCGCTGAAGCTTTCTTT.